This TCR beta chain derives from a study of CD8 T cells in ankylosing spondylitis. Study findings and constraints: About 8 highly homologous variants made up a TCR beta motif, and this motif appeared characteristic of ankylosing spondylitis blood. Clones linked to disease, bearing a CD8+ phenotype, were relatively rare in peripheral blood.

Each CDR3 protein gets one entry after TCRdb re-called the 5' RACE reads with MiXCR. The repertoire holds about 200,000 distinct CDR3 sequences, with around 24% as singletons. This clonotype was found a few times. Its antigen is currently unknown. With 0 bases clipped from V and 9 bases from J, the junction kept 6 bases outside the gene matches. The germline CDR1 and CDR2 sequences are MNHEY and SVGAGI. The CDR3 spans 15 residues. The specimen was blood, either unsorted or a sorted T cell fraction (not recorded which). The chain recombines TRBV6-5 with TRBJ2-4, with 9 bases matching TRBD2. The source of this sequence is a male donor with ankylosing spondylitis or in good health (not recorded which). The CDR3 bases are TGTGCCAGCAGTTACTCGTCAGCGGGAGGCGTCATTCAGTACTTC. As protein: CASSYSSAGGVIQYF.